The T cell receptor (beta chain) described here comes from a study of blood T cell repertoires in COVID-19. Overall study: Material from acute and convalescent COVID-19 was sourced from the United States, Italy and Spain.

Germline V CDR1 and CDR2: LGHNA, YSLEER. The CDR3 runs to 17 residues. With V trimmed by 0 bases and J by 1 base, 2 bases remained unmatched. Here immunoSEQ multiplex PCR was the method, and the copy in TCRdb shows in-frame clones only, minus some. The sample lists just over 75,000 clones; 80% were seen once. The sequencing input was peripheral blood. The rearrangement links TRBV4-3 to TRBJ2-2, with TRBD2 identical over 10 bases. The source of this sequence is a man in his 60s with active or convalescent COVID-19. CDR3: CASSQESSGGNTGELFF. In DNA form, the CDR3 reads TGCGCCAGCAGCCAAGAGTCTAGCGGGGGGAACACCGGGGAGCTGTTTTTT.